This is a list of T cell receptor beta chains from one sample in a study of blood T cells in healthy people across ages. TCRdb reanalysed the 5' RACE reads using MiXCR and keeps one entry per CDR3 protein. This table holds roughly 930,000 distinct CDR3 sequences, about 44% found once. What was sequenced was blood. These TCRs come from a man aged 30 to 39 in good health. The CDR3 runs from the conserved cysteine through the conserved F or W. The D gene is left open where the match is weak. Where a row states a size, it is once, few, many or the class of an expanded clone; other rows omit it.

>NA|TRBV9|few|TRBJ2-3
TGTGCCAGCAGGACCCTTTGTCGGTCTAGCACAGATACGCAGTATTTT
CASRTLCRSSTDTQYF
>NA|TRBV13|NA|TRBJ2-5
TGTGCCAGCAGCCGGTCGGGGTACGAGACCCAGTACTTC
CASSRSGYETQYF
>NA|TRBV5-6|NA|TRBJ2-7
TGTGCCAGCAGCCAATCGGCGGGGTGGTACGAGCAGTACTTC
CASSQSAGWYEQYF
>NA|TRBV3-1|NA|TRBJ1-1
TGTGCCAGCAGCCCGGGAGCTAGCCCAACTGAAGCTTTCTTT
CASSPGASPTEAFF
>NA|TRBV11-1|few|TRBJ2-7
TGTGCCAGCAGCTTGAACAACCAAATCGGCGAGCAGTACTTC
CASSLNNQIGEQYF
>NA|TRBV7-2|NA|TRBJ2-4
TGTGCCAGCAGCTTGTACGGGACATCCTCCTACGGGCAGTACTTC
CASSLYGTSSYGQYF
>NA|TRBV3-1|NA|TRBJ2-3
TGTGCCAGCAGCCATGCCGCGGGGCGCACAGATACGCAGTATTTT
CASSHAAGRTDTQYF
>TRBD2|TRBV20-1|NA|TRBJ2-1
TGCAGTGCTAGAGACGGACTAGCGGGGGGGTACAATGAGCAGTTCTTC
CSARDGLAGGYNEQFF
>NA|TRBV10-3|few|TRBJ1-3
TGTGCCATCAGGCCGGGACGGGTATTTACTGGAAACACCATATATTTT
CAIRPGRVFTGNTIYF
>NA|TRBV27|many|TRBJ2-3
TGTGCCAGCAGCTTAAAGGATACGCAGTATTTT
CASSLKDTQYF
>NA|TRBV7-9|NA|TRBJ2-5
TGTGCCAGCAGCTTAGATGGACAGATTAAGACCCAGTACTTC
CASSLDGQIKTQYF
>NA|TRBV2|NA|TRBJ1-5
TGTGCCAGCAGTGAGGCGGAGCACAATCAGCCCCAGCATTTT
CASSEAEHNQPQHF
>NA|TRBV28|NA|TRBJ2-1
TGTGCCAGCAGTTCAATTAGCTCCAGCTCCTACAATGAGCAGTTCTTC
CASSSISSSSYNEQFF
>TRBD1|TRBV4-3|NA|TRBJ1-1
TGCGCCAGCAGCACACAGGACAGGGGGCACACTGAAGCTTTCTTT
CASSTQDRGHTEAFF
>TRBD2|TRBV20-1|once|TRBJ2-4
TGCAGTGCCGGGGGGGGTGGCAAAAACATTCAGTACTTC
CSAGGGGKNIQYF
>NA|TRBV29-1|few|TRBJ1-4
TGCAGCGTCGGGGGCCAGGGAGGGTTCTCAAATGAAAAACTGTTTTTT
CSVGGQGGFSNEKLFF
>NA|TRBV7-7|many|TRBJ2-1
TGTGCTAGCAGCTTAGGTGACTACAATGAGCAGTTCTTC
CASSLGDYNEQFF
>NA|TRBV20-1|NA|TRBJ2-1
TGCAGTCCACAATCGGGCCCGTACAATGAGCAGTTCTTC
CSPQSGPYNEQFF
>TRBD2|TRBV12-3/TRBV12-4|NA|TRBJ2-3
TGTGCCAGCAGTTCCAGCGGGGGGGCTAGGGATACGCAGTATTTT
CASSSSGGARDTQYF
>TRBD2|TRBV4-1|NA|TRBJ2-5
TGCGCCAGCAGTCCGACACTAGCGGGGCTTTATGAGCAGTACTTC
CASSPTLAGLYEQYF
>NA|TRBV5-5|few|TRBJ2-7
TGTGCCAGCAGCTTGGCCTTGTGGTCAGTTTACTACGAGCAGTACTTC
CASSLALWSVYYEQYF
>TRBD1|TRBV5-6|NA|TRBJ2-5
TGTGCCAGCATCCCCGTAGGGGGACAGGGACGGGAGCAGTACTTC
CASIPVGGQGREQYF
>NA|TRBV6-5|few|TRBJ1-1
TGTGCCAGCAGTTACGGGTACCGCGGCATGAACACTGAAGCTTTCTTT
CASSYGYRGMNTEAFF
>TRBD1|TRBV12-3/TRBV12-4|few|TRBJ1-2
TGTGCCAGCAGTCCCCTTATACAGGGGCCCAACTATGGCTACACCTTC
CASSPLIQGPNYGYTF
>NA|TRBV6-5|NA|TRBJ1-2
TGTGCCAGCCAACCCTATGGCTACACCTTC
CASQPYGYTF
>TRBD1|TRBV7-2|NA|TRBJ2-2
TGTGCCAGCAGAAGGACAGGGGATTACACCGGGGAGCTGTTTTTT
CASRRTGDYTGELFF
>NA|TRBV5-1|few|TRBJ2-1
TGCGCCAGCGCGACAGGCTCTATAGTCTATGAGCAGTTCTTC
CASATGSIVYEQFF
>NA|TRBV23-1|NA|TRBJ2-1
TGCGCCAGCAGGGGACGGCGGCAGTTCTTC
CASRGRRQFF
>NA|TRBV7-2|few|TRBJ2-7
TGTGCCAGCAGCATTACAGGGTTCGAGCAGTACTTC
CASSITGFEQYF
>NA|TRBV5-1|NA|TRBJ2-6
TGCGCCAGCAGCCCCCATGCTGGGGCCAACGTCCTGACTTTC
CASSPHAGANVLTF
>NA|TRBV29-1|NA|TRBJ2-5
TGCAGCGTTGAAGGTCGAGGGCTCGACAATGAGCAGTACTTC
CSVEGRGLDNEQYF
>NA|TRBV7-8|NA|TRBJ2-3
TGTGCCAGCAGCTTAGCGTCGGCGGAAGAAGATACGCAGTATTTT
CASSLASAEEDTQYF
>NA|TRBV4-1|NA|TRBJ2-1
TGCGCCAGCAGCAAACTAGCAGGAGTCGGATACAATGAGCAGTTCTTC
CASSKLAGVGYNEQFF
>TRBD2|TRBV15|NA|TRBJ2-7
TGTGCCACCAGCAGAGTTAGCGGGAGCTCCTACGAGCAGTACTTC
CATSRVSGSSYEQYF
>TRBD2|TRBV20-1|NA|TRBJ2-4
TGCAGTGCGCGGACTAGCGGAGGTGTGAGAGAGCAGTACTTC
CSARTSGGVREQYF
>NA|TRBV27|NA|TRBJ1-2
TGTGCCGGCAGGAAAGATCTCTATGGCTACACCTTC
CAGRKDLYGYTF
>TRBD1|TRBV12-3/TRBV12-4|few|TRBJ1-5
TGTGCCAGCAGTATCGACAGGGCAGTTCAGCCCCAGCATTTT
CASSIDRAVQPQHF
>TRBD1|TRBV4-2|NA|TRBJ1-6
TGTGCCAGCAGCCAAGATTGGACAGGGGCTAATTCACCCCTCCACTTT
CASSQDWTGANSPLHF
>NA|TRBV28|few|TRBJ1-1
TGTGCCAGCAGTTTTCTGGCAGTGAACACTGAAGCTTTCTTT
CASSFLAVNTEAFF
>NA|TRBV12-5|NA|TRBJ2-6
TGTGCTAGTGGTTTGGGGTCTGGAGCCAACGTCCTGACTTTC
CASGLGSGANVLTF
>TRBD2|TRBV7-9|few|TRBJ2-3
TGTGCCAGCACCTCACTAGCGGGGGGCACAGATACGCAGTATTTT
CASTSLAGGTDTQYF
>TRBD1|TRBV3-1|once|TRBJ2-7
TGTGCCAGCAGCCAATTTCGGAGACAGGGTTTTTCCTACGAGCAGTACTTC
CASSQFRRQGFSYEQYF
>NA|TRBV6-2/TRBV6-3|many|TRBJ2-7
TGTGCCAGCAGTTTCTATACGGACAGATCCTACGAGCAGTACTTC
CASSFYTDRSYEQYF
>TRBD2|TRBV25-1|NA|TRBJ2-5
TGTGCCAGCAGGACTAGCGGGGGGGCTTGGGAGACCCAGTACTTC
CASRTSGGAWETQYF
>NA|TRBV12-3/TRBV12-4|NA|TRBJ2-3
TGTGCCAGCAGTTTGCGGACGGGAGTCGGCGCAGATACGCAGTATTTT
CASSLRTGVGADTQYF
>TRBD2|TRBV4-3|few|TRBJ2-1
TGCGCCAGCAGCCAAGAACCAGCGGGGGGGTCATACGAGCAGTTCTTC
CASSQEPAGGSYEQFF
>NA|TRBV28|NA|TRBJ1-2
TGTGCCAGCCGACTTCCGGCAGGGGCGGTCGGCTACACCTTC
CASRLPAGAVGYTF
>NA|TRBV7-9|NA|TRBJ1-5
TGTGCCAGCGGCGCGGGGGGTCAGCCCCAGCATTTT
CASGAGGQPQHF
>NA|TRBV13|few|TRBJ1-6
TGTGCCAGCAGCCAGAGGTTCGGGGTGAATTCACCCCTCCACTTT
CASSQRFGVNSPLHF
>NA|TRBV7-6|NA|TRBJ2-3
TGTGCCAGCAGCCCCACCGATGGCACAGATACGCAGTATTTT
CASSPTDGTDTQYF
>TRBD2|TRBV6-1|NA|TRBJ2-5
TGTGCCAGCAGTGACCCTAGCGGGGGTGAAGAGACCCGGTACTTC
CASSDPSGGEETRYF
>NA|TRBV6-2/TRBV6-3|few|TRBJ1-5
TGTGCCAGTAACGCCGCGGGGGCGACCGGCCAGCCCCAGCATTTT
CASNAAGATGQPQHF
>NA|TRBV28|NA|TRBJ2-5
TGTGCCAGCACCATATCCGGCCGAACCGATTACGGGCAGTACTTC
CASTISGRTDYGQYF
>NA|TRBV2|few|TRBJ2-7
TGTGCCAGCAGATCAGAGGGCTGGGAGGAGAGTATCTACGAGCAGTACTTC
CASRSEGWEESIYEQYF
>TRBD1|TRBV18|few|TRBJ1-1
TGTGCCAGCTCATCCGGACAGGGTGGGTACACTGAAGCTTTCTTT
CASSSGQGGYTEAFF
>TRBD2|TRBV7-2|NA|TRBJ2-1
TGTGCCAGCAGCCCTAGGGGACTAGCGGGAGGGAGCGAGCAGTTCTTC
CASSPRGLAGGSEQFF
>NA|TRBV5-1|NA|TRBJ1-1
TGCGCCAGCAGCTTGTCTGGAACGAACGCTGAAGCTTTCTTT
CASSLSGTNAEAFF
>TRBD1|TRBV7-9|few|TRBJ1-4
TGTGCCAGCGTGGACAGGGGGGATGAAAAACTGTTTTTT
CASVDRGDEKLFF
>TRBD1|TRBV20-1|NA|TRBJ2-4
TGCAGTGCTAGCACAGGGACAGGGGTTGAGTACTTC
CSASTGTGVEYF